This TCR beta chain was documented in a study of shared clonotypes between healthy human individuals. Study observations and caveats: The authors expected sequencing depth to affect clonotype sharing among donors.

Of note for this clone: The antigen is unknown.

The germline V gene encodes CDR1 SGHNT and CDR2 YENEEA. The V and J ends lost 5 bases and 10 bases, in that order; junction bases with no gene match: 10. The CDR3 runs to 16 residues. Unsorted PBMC DNA sequencing spanned ten immunoSEQ deep assay plates. Original analysis: ImmunoSEQ yielded junction-only sequences lacking quality scores, so filtering differed. Measured with immunoSEQ multiplex PCR; TCRdb has only the in-frame clones, and not every one. V and J calls and clone size follow that table, whereas D and trimming were derived from the DNA. The repertoire consists of roughly 500,000 clones, with 70% to 80% occurring once and the leading ten covering around 11%.

Sequencing was performed on PBMCs. This sequence was found in a woman aged 40 to 49 in good health. Some clones in this sample may be carry-over from other donors' samples. This rearrangement joins TRBV11-3 to TRBJ2-1; 14 nucleotides align to TRBD2. The CDR3 protein is CASSAAGTSGRDEQFF. In DNA, the CDR3 is TGTGCCAGCAGCGCTGCCGGGACTAGCGGGAGAGACGAGCAGTTCTTC.